This T cell receptor (beta chain) is drawn from a study of T cells in Graves' hyperthyroidism and ophthalmopathy. Study-wide points: Blood shared most expanded thyroid clonotypes above 0.001.

CDR1 SGHRS and CDR2 YFSETQ come from the germline V gene. CDR3 size: 13 residues. The V end lost 4 bases, the J end lost 4 bases, and 11 bases lay between the germline ends. Lactation, pregnancy, other autoimmune disease or uncontrolled infection led to exclusion of patients. TCR beta CDR3 regions were amplified from RNA. The TCR CDR3 first-round RT-PCR relied on the HTBI primer set. TCRdb redid the calling of the multiplex PCR reads with MiXCR, one entry per CDR3 protein. Of about 53,000 distinct CDR3 sequences in the sample, around half were seen once. With regard to this clonotype: What it binds is unknown.

The source material was blood. This rearrangement joins TRBV5-1 to TRBJ1-1, with a weak D call TRBD1 (6 bases). This sequence was found in a woman aged 25 to 39 with Graves' ophthalmopathy. The CDR3 here is CASSQRTATEAFF. The CDR3 DNA reads as TGCGCCAGCAGCCAGAGGACAGCCACTGAAGCTTTCTTT.